Given below is one T cell receptor (beta chain) in context. Its specificity is unknown. The data belong to a study of T cell responses to AZD1222 COVID-19 vaccine. Study conclusions and caveats: In all cases, repertoires were sampled only after the peak T cell response. Only six individuals given AZD1222 were seropositive at baseline.

The data were produced by immunoSEQ multiplex PCR, yet TCRdb's version contains in-frame clones alone and is incomplete. The sample yields just under 150,000 clones, roughly 87% seen once. Germline lookup yields CDR1 MNHNS and CDR2 SASEGT. The trim removed 4 bases at V and 2 bases at J, leaving 10 bases unmatched. The CDR3 length is 16 residues. This chain uses TRBV6-1 with TRBJ2-7; 8 nucleotides align to TRBD1. The sequence was obtained from an adult who received the AZD1222 COVID-19 vaccine. The specimen comprised peripheral blood, sampled 28 days after the second AZD1222 dose. Here the CDR3 DNA reads TGTGCCAGCAGTGCAAATGACAGGGGCCCCACCTACGAGCAGTACTTC. This encodes CASSANDRGPTYEQYF.